What follows describes a single T cell receptor (beta chain). This sample was included in a study of lymphopenia after photon versus proton radiotherapy. The germline gives CDR1 MNHNS, CDR2 SASEGT. This CDR3 is built from 14 residues. The V end was cut by 0 bases, the J end by 14 bases, with 18 bases between. Using immunoSEQ multiplex PCR, the repertoire was profiled, and TCRdb retains in-frame clones only, with some absent. Altogether around 23,000 clones are present, approximately 86% being singletons, with the ten largest covering approximately 18%. This receptor was taken from a man aged 50 to 60 with gastric cancer. The chain is built from TRBV6-1 and TRBJ2-3, with D unresolved. The sequencing here drew on peripheral blood, taken from a patient treated with photon-based radiotherapy. CDR3 protein: CASSEASQPNNGYF. The CDR3 DNA is TGTGCCAGCAGTGAAGCGTCCCAGCCGAACAATGGGTATTTT.